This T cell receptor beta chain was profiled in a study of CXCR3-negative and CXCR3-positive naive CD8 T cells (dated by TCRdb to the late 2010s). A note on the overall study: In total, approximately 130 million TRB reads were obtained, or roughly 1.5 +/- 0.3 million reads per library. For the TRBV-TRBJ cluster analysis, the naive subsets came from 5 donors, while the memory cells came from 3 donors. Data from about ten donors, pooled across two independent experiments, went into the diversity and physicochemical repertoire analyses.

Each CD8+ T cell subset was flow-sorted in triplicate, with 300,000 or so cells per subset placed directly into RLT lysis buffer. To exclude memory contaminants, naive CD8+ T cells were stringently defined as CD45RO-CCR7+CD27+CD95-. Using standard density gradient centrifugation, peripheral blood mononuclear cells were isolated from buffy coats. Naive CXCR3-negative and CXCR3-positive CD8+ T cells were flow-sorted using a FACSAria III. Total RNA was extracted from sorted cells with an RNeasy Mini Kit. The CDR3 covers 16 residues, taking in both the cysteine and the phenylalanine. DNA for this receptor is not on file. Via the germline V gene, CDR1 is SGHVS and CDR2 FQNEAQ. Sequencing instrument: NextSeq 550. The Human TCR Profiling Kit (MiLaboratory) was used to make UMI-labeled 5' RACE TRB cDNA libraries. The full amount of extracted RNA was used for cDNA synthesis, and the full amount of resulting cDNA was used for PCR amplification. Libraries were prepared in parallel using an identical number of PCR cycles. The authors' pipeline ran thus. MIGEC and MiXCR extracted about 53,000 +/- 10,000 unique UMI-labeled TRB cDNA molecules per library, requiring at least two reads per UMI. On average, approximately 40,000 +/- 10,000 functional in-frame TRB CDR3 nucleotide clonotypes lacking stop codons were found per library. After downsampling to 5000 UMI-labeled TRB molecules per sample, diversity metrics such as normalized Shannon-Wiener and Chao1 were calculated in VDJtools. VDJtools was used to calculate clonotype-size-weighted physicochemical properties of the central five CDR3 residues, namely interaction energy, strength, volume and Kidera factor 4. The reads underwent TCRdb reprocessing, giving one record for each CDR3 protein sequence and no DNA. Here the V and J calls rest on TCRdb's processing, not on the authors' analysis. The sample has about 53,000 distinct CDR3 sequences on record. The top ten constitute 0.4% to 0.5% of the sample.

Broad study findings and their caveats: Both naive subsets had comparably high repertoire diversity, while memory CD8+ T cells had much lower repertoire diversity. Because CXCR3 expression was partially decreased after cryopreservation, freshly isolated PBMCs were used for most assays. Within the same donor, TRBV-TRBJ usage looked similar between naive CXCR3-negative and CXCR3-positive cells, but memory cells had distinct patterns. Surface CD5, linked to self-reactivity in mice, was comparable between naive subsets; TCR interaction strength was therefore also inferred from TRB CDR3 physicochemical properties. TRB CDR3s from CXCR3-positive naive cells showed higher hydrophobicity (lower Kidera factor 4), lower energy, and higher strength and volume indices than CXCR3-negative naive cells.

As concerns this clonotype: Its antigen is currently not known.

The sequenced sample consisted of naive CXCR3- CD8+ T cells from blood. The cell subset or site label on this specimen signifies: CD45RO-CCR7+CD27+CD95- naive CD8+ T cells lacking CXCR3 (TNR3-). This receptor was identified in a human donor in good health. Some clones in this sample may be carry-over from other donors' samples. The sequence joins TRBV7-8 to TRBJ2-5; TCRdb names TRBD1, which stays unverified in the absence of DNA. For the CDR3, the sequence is CASSLFSADTQETQYF. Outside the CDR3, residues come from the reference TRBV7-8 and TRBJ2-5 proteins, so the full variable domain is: GAGVSQSPRYKVAKRGQDVALRCDPISGHVSLFWYQQALGQGPEFLTYFQNEAQLDKSGLPSDRFFAERPEGSVSTLKIQRTQQEDSAVYLCASSLFSADTQETQYFGPGTRLLVL.